Listed here is a single T cell receptor beta chain. The data were obtained in a study of long-term antiretroviral therapy in people with HIV. V was trimmed by 11 bases and J by 2 bases, leaving 7 bases between them. From germline, CDR1 is MDHEN and CDR2 SYDVKM. This CDR3 region has 11 residues. Researchers report immunoSEQ v3.0 was run at survey level. Sequencing was performed with immunoSEQ multiplex PCR; in TCRdb, only in-frame clones are kept and a portion is missing. This table holds 25,000 or so clones, roughly 93% found once. The receptor's source is a man aged 35 to 55 with HIV. The rearrangement joins TRBV28 to TRBJ1-5; D is perhaps TRBD1 (5 bases). The source was unsorted PBMCs, collected 6.2 years after starting antiretroviral therapy. The CDR3 sequence is CAAGGNQPQHF. The CDR3 nucleotides read TGTGCCGCGGGGGGCAATCAGCCCCAGCATTTT. The variable domain in full, completed from reference TRBV28 and TRBJ1-5, reads DVKVTQSSRYLVKRTGEKVFLECVQDMDHENMFWYRQDPGLGLRLIYFSYDVKMKEKGDIPEGYSVSREKKERFSLILESASTNQTSMYLCAAGGNQPQHFGDGTRLSIL.